This T cell receptor beta chain was observed in a study of blood T cell repertoires in COVID-19. Background on the study: The origin of the acute and convalescent COVID-19 samples was the United States, Italy and Spain.

Cohorts were based on clinical histories the participants reported. Recovered participants had two consecutive negative NP/OP PCR tests, healthcare professional clearance, or symptom resolution. Profiled with immunoSEQ multiplex PCR; TCRdb holds only in-frame clones, not every one. The data contain about 180,000 clones, 82% of them singletons. CDR3 length: 19 amino acids. V was clipped by 1 base and J by 9 bases; unmatched bases: 18. Germline assignment: CDR1 KGHSH and CDR2 LQKENI. Input material: PBMCs or T cells enriched from blood (not recorded which). The rearrangement links TRBV18 to TRBJ1-6; 7 bases are shared with TRBD1. The clonotype was recovered from a man between 60 and 70 years old who had recovered from COVID-19. CDR3 DNA sequence: TGTGCCAGCTCACCACAGGGGGCCGTGGGAGCCGGTGGGGCTTCACCCCTCCACTTT. Protein product: CASSPQGAVGAGGASPLHF.